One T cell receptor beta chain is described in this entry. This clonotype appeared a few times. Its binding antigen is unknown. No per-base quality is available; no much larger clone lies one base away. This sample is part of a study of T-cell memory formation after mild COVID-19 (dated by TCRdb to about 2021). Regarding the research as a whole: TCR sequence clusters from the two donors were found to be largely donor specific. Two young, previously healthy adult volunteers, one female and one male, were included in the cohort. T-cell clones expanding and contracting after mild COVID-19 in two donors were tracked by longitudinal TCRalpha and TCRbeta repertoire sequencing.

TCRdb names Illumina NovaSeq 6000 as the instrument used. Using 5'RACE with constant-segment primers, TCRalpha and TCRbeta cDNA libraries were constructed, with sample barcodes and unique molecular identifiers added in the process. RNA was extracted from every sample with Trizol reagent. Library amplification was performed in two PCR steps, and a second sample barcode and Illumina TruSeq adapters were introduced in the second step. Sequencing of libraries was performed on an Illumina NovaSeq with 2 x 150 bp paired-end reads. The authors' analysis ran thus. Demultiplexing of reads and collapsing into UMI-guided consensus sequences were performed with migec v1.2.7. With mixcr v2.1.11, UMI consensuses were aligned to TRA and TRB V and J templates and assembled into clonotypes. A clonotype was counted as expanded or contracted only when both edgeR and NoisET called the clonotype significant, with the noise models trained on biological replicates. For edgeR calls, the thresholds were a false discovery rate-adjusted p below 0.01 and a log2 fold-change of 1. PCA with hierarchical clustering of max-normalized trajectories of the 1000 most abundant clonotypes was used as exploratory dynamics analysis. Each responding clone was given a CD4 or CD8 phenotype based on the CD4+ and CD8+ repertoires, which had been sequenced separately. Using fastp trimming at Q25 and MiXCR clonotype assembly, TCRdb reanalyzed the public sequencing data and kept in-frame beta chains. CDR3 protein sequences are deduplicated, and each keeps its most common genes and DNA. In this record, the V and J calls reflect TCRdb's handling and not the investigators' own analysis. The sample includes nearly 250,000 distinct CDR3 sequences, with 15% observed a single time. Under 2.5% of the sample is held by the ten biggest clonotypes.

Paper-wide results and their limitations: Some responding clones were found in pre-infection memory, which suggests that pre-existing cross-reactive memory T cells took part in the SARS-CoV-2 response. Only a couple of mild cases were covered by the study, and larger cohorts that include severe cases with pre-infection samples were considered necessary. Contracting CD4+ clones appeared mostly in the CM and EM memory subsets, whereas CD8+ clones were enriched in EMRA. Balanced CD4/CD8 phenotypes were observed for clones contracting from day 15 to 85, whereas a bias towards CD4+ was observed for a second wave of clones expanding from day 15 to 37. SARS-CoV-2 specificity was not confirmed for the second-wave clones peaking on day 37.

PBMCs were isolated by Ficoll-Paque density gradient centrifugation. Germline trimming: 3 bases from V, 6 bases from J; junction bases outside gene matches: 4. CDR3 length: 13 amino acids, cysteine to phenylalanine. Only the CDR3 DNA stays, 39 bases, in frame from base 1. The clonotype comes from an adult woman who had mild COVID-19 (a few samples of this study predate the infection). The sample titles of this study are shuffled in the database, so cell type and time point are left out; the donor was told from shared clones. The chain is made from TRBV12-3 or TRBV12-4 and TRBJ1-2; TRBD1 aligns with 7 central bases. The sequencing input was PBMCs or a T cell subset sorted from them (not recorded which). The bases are TGTGCCAGCAGTTTTAATCAGGGGGATGGCTACACCTTC. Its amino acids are CASSFNQGDGYTF.